What follows are 4 T cell receptor beta chains derived from one specimen sequenced in a study of T cell responses to AZD1222 COVID-19 vaccine. Sequencing used immunoSEQ multiplex PCR; TCRdb keeps in-frame clones, though not all of them. This table has around 110,000 clones, roughly nine tenths appearing once. Sequenced material: peripheral blood, taken on day 0 of AZD1222 vaccination. These TCRs come from an adult in good health.

This chain uses TRBV9 with TRBJ1-4, with 8 bases that match TRBD1. This CDR3 region has 17 residues. Looked up from germline, CDR1 is SGDLS and CDR2 is YYNGEE. The J segment lost 3 bases and the V segment lost 4 bases, leaving 11 bases of the junction unmatched. CDR3 DNA sequence: TGTGCCAGCAGCCCTAGAACCATGACAGGGGCTAATGAAAAACTGTTTTTT. This sequence encodes CASSPRTMTGANEKLFF.

CDR3 loop: CASRPRQGTEAFF. The CDR3 nucleotides are TGTGCCAGCAGGCCCCGACAGGGCACTGAAGCTTTCTTT. The chain joins TRBV6-6 to TRBJ1-1, with TRBD1 identical over 7 bases. CDR1 is MNHNY and CDR2 is SVGAGI in the germline V gene (reference sequence). The CDR3 is 13 residues long. V was clipped by 6 bases and J by 4 bases; unmatched bases: 5.

The chain employs TRBV5-4 and TRBJ1-1; D is unclear. The CDR3 loop spans 17 amino acids. Germline loops: CDR1 SGHNT, CDR2 YYREEE (reference sequence). V was trimmed by 2 bases and J by 1 base, leaving 18 bases between them. CDR3 region: CASSLPGRSTKNTEAFF. As DNA, the CDR3 is TGTGCCAGCAGCTTACCGGGCCGGTCTACCAAGAACACTGAAGCTTTCTTT.

The V call is TRBV6-6, the J call TRBJ1-3; 9 bases match TRBD1. Germline V gives CDR1 MNHNY, CDR2 SVGAGI (reference sequence). V lost 5 bases, J lost 0 bases, and 8 bases stayed unmatched. The length of the CDR3 is 17 residues. CDR3 sequence (DNA): TGTGCCAGCAGTCCGGAACAGGGGGCAGCCTCTGGAAACACCATATATTTT. Encoded protein: CASSPEQGAASGNTIYF.